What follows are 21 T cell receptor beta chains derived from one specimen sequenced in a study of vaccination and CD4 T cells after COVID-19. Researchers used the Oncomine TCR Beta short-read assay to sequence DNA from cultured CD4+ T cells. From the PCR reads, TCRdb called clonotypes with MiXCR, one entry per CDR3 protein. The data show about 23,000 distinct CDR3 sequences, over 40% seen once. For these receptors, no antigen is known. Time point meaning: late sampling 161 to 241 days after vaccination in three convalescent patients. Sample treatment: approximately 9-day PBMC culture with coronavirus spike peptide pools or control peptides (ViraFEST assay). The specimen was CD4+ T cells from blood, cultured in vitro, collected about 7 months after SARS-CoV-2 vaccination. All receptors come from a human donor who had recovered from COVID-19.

In nucleotides, the CDR3 is TGTGCCAGCAGCAGGTCCTCAGGCGGGACGAGCTCCTACGAGCAGTACTTC. Amino acids: CASSRSSGGTSSYEQYF. The chain joins TRBV27 to TRBJ2-7, with a tentative D call TRBD2 (6 bases). The CDR3 consists of 17 residues. The V end was cut by 6 bases, the J end by 0 bases, with 21 bases between. Germline CDR1 reads MNHEY; CDR2 reads SMNVEV (reference sequence).

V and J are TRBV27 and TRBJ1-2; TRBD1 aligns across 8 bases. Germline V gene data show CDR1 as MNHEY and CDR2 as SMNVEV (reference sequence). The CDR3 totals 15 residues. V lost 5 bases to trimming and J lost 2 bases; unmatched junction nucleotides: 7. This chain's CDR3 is CASSPGQGWNYGYTF. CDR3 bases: TGTGCCAGCAGTCCAGGACAGGGATGGAACTATGGCTACACCTTC.

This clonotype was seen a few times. This CDR3 is CASSPATGYLGESNQPQHF. In nucleotides, the CDR3 is TGTGCCAGTAGTCCGGCGACAGGTTACCTGGGGGAGAGCAATCAGCCCCAGCATTTT. The chain carries TRBV19 and TRBJ1-5, with TRBD1 as a possible D gene (6 bases). Per germline, CDR1 LNHDA and CDR2 SQIVND (reference sequence). V lost 5 bases and J lost 1, with 24 bases in between. The CDR3 covers 19 residues. Supplemented by reference TRBV19 and TRBJ1-5, the full variable domain reads DGGITQSPKYLFRKEGQNVTLSCEQNLNHDAMYWYRQDPGQGLRLIYYSQIVNDFQKGDIAEGYSVSREKKESFPLTVTSAQKNPTAFYLCASSPATGYLGESNQPQHFGDGTRLSIL.

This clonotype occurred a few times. The CDR3, as DNA: TGTGCCAGCAGCTTAGTAGCCCAGGGTACCTACGAGCAGTACTTC. As protein: CASSLVAQGTYEQYF. V gene TRBV7-2 combines with J gene TRBJ2-7; D perhaps matches TRBD1 (5 bases). Per germline, CDR1 SGHTA and CDR2 FQGNSA. The V end lost 1 base, the J end lost 2 bases, and 12 bases lay between the germline ends. The CDR3 is 15 residues long. The full variable domain, completed using reference TRBV7-2 and TRBJ2-7, is GAGVSQSPSNKVTEKGKDVELRCDPISGHTALYWYRQSLGQGLEFLIYFQGNSAPDKSGLPSDRFSAERTGGSVSTLTIQRTQQEDSAVYLCASSLVAQGTYEQYFGPGTRLTVT.

The CDR3 loop reads CASSSPWGAGGAINQPQHF. As DNA, the CDR3 is TGTGCCAGCAGTAGCCCTTGGGGGGCGGGTGGGGCAATCAATCAGCCCCAGCATTTT. The V call is TRBV28, the J call TRBJ1-5; maybe TRBD1 (6 bases). Germline assignment: CDR1 MDHEN and CDR2 SYDVKM. V lost 5 bases and J 3 bases, leaving 26 bases between the germline ends. There are 19 residues in the CDR3.

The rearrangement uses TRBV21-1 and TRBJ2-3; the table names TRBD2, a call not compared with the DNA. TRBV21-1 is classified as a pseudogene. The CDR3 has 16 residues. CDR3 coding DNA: TGTGCCAGCAGCAAAGTGGGGCGGGAGGGCGCAGATACGCAGTATTTT. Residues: CASSKVGREGADTQYF.

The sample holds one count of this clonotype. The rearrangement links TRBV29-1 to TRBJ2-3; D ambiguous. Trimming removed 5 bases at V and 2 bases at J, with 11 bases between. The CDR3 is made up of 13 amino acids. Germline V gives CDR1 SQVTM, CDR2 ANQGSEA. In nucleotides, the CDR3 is TGCAGCGTTACCCTTAGGCCCACAGATACGCAGTATTTT. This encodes CSVTLRPTDTQYF.

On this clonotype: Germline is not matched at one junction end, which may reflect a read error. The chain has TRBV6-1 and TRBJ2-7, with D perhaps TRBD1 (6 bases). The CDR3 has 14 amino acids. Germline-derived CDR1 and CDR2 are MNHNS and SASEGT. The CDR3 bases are TGTACCAGCACCGGACAGACCGTCTCCTACGAGCAGTACTTC. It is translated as CTSTGQTVSYEQYF.

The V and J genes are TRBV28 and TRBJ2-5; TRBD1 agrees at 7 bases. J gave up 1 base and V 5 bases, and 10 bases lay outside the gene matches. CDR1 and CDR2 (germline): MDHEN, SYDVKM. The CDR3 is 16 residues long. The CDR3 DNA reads TGTGCCAGCAGTCTCCGACAGGGAAAGGGCCAAGAGACCCAGTACTTC. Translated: CASSLRQGKGQETQYF.

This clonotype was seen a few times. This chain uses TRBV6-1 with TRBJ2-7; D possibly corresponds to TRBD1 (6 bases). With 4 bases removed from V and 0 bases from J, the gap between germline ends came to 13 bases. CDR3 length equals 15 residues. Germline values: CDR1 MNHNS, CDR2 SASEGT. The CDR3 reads CASSGRQAYSYEQYF. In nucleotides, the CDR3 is TGTGCCAGCAGTGGTAGACAGGCGTACTCCTACGAGCAGTACTTC.

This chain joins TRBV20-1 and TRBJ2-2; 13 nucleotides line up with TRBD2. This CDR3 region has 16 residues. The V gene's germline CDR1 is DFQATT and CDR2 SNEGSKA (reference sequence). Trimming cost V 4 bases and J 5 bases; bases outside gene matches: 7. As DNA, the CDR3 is TGCAGTGCTAAAGGGACTAGCGGGAATGGTACCGGGGAGCTGTTTTTT. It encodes CSAKGTSGNGTGELFF.

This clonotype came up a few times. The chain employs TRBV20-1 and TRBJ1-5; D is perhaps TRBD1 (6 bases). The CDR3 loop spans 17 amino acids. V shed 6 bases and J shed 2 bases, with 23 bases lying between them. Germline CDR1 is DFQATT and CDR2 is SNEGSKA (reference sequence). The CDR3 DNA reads TGCAGTGCGACCGAGCCTCAGGGGATTCGAGGCAATCAGCCCCAGCATTTT. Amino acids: CSATEPQGIRGNQPQHF.

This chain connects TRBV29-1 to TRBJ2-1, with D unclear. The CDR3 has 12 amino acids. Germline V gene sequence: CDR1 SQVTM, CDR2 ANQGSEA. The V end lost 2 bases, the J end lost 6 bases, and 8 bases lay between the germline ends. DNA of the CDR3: TGCAGCGTTGAATACGTGAGCAATGAGCAGTTCTTC. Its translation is CSVEYVSNEQFF.

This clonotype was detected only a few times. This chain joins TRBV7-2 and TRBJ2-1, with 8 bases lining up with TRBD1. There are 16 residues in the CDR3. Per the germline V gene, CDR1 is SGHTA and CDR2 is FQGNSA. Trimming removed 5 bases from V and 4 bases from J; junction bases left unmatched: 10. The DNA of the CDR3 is TGTGCCAGCAGCCCTCAGGGGGCGTGGGCATACAATGAGCAGTTCTTC. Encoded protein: CASSPQGAWAYNEQFF.

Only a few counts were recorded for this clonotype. The CDR3 spells CSARLDEPNSPLHF. Written as DNA, the CDR3 is TGCAGTGCTCGACTTGACGAGCCTAATTCACCCCTCCACTTT. The chain carries TRBV20-1 and TRBJ1-6; D is undetermined. This CDR3 region has 14 residues. Deletions cut 5 bases from V and 6 bases from J, with 14 bases between. CDR1 and CDR2 (germline): DFQATT, SNEGSKA (reference sequence).

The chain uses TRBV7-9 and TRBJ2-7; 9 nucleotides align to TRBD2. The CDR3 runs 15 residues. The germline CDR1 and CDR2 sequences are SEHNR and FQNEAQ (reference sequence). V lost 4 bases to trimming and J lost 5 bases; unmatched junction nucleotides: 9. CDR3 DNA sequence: TGTGCCAGCAGCTCCGTTAGCGGGAGAACCCACGAGCAGTACTTC. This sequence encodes CASSSVSGRTHEQYF. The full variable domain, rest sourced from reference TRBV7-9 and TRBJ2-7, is DTGVSQNPRHKITKRGQNVTFRCDPISEHNRLYWYRQTLGQGPEFLTYFQNEAQLEKSRLLSDRFSAERPKGSFSTLEIQRTEQGDSAMYLCASSSVSGRTHEQYFGPGTRLTVT.

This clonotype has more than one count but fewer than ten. The CDR3: CASSPEAGVYNEQFF. CDR3 coding DNA: TGTGCCAGCAGTCCTGAAGCGGGAGTGTACAATGAGCAGTTCTTC. V and J are TRBV6-4 and TRBJ2-1; 8 bases line up with TRBD2. Germline CDR1 is MRHNA and CDR2 is SNTAGT. The CDR3 has 15 residues. The J segment lost 4 bases and the V segment lost 5 bases, leaving 7 bases of the junction unmatched.

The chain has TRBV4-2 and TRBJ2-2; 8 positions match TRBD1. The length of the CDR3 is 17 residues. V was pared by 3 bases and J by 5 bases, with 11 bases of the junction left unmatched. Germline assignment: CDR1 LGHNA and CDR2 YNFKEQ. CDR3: CASSQLGGQGGTGELFF. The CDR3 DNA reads TGTGCCAGCAGCCAGCTCGGAGGACAGGGAGGTACCGGGGAGCTGTTTTTT.

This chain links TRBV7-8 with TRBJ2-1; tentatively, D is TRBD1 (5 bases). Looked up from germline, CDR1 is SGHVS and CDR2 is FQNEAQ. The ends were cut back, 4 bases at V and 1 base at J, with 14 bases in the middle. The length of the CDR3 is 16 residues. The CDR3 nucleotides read TGTGCCAGCAGCTCACAACGACAGAGTTCCTACAATGAGCAGTTCTTC. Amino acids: CASSSQRQSSYNEQFF.

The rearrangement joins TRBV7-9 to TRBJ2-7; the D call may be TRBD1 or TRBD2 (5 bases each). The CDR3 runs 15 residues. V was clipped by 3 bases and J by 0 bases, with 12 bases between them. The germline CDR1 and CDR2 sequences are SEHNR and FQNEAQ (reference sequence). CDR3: CASSFVGGASYEQYF. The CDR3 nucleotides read TGTGCCAGCAGCTTTGTTGGGGGAGCCTCCTACGAGCAGTACTTC. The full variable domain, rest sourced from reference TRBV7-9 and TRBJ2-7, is DTGVSQNPRHKITKRGQNVTFRCDPISEHNRLYWYRQTLGQGPEFLTYFQNEAQLEKSRLLSDRFSAERPKGSFSTLEIQRTEQGDSAMYLCASSFVGGASYEQYFGPGTRLTVT.

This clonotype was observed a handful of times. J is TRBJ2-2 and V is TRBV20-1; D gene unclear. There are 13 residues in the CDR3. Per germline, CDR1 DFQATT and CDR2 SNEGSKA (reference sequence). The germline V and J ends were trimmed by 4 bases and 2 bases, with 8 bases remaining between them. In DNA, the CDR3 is TGCAGTGCTACACACATTAACACCGGGGAGCTGTTTTTT. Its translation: CSATHINTGELFF.